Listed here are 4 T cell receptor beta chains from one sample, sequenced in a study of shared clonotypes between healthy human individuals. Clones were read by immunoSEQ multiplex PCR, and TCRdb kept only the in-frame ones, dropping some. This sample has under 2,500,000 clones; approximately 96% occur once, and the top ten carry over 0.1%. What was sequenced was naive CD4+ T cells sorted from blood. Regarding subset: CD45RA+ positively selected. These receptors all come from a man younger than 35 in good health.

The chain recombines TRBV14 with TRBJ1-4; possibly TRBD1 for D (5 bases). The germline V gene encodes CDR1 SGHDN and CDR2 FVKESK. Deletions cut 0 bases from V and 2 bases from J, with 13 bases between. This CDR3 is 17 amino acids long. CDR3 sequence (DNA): TGTGCCAGCAGCCAAGATCGTGGGGCTGGGACTAATGAAAAACTGTTTTTT. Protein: CASSQDRGAGTNEKLFF.

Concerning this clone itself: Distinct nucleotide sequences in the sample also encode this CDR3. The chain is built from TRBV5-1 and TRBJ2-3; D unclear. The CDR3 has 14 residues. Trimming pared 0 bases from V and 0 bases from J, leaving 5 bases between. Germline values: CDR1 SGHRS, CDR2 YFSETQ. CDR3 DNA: TGCGCCAGCAGCTTGGCGGGCAGCACAGATACGCAGTATTTT. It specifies CASSLAGSTDTQYF.

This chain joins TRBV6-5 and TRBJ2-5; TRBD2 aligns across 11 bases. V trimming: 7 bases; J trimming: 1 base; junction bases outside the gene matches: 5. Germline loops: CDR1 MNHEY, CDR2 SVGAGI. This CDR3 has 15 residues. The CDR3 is CASTLAGGIQETQYF. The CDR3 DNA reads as TGTGCCAGCACTCTAGCGGGGGGAATCCAAGAGACCCAGTACTTC.

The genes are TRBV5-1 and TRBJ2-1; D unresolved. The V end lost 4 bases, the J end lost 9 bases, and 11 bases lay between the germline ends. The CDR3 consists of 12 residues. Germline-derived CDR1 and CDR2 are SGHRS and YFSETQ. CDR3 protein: CASSPLNGEQFF. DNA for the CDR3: TGCGCCAGCAGCCCCCTAAATGGTGAGCAGTTCTTC. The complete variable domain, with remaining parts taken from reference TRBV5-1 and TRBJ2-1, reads KAGVTQTPRYLIKTRGQQVTLSCSPISGHRSVSWYQQTPGQGLQFLFEYFSETQRNKGNFPGRFSGRQFSNSRSEMNVSTLELGDSALYLCASSPLNGEQFFGPGTRLTVL.